Presented here are 17 T cell receptor beta chains from one specimen sequenced in a study of blood T cell repertoires in COVID-19. Profiled with immunoSEQ multiplex PCR; TCRdb holds only in-frame clones, not every one. The sample has about 170,000 clones; 92% are singletons. The sample taken for sequencing was peripheral blood. These receptor sequences come from a man under 40 with COVID-19, enrolled during active disease.

The chain is built from TRBV28 and TRBJ2-7; TRBD1 might be the D (6 bases). The CDR3 extends over 15 amino acids. The ends were cut back, 2 bases at V and 4 bases at J, with 15 bases in the middle. The germline V gene has CDR1 MDHEN and CDR2 SYDVKM. As DNA, the CDR3 is TGTGCCAGCAGTTTAGATACAGGGCGAAAATACGAGCAGTACTTC. Its protein product is CASSLDTGRKYEQYF. Together with reference TRBV28 and TRBJ2-7, the CDR3 gives the full variable domain: DVKVTQSSRYLVKRTGEKVFLECVQDMDHENMFWYRQDPGLGLRLIYFSYDVKMKEKGDIPEGYSVSREKKERFSLILESASTNQTSMYLCASSLDTGRKYEQYFGPGTRLTVT.

This clone was seen a handful of times. CDR3 bases: TGTGCCAGCAGTCGCGGACAGCCCTCACCCCTCCACTTT. Translated, it gives CASSRGQPSPLHF. The chain uses TRBV6-5 and TRBJ1-6, with a possible D match to TRBD1 (6 bases). Trimming removed 5 bases from V and 10 bases from J, with 12 bases in between. Looked up from germline, CDR1 is MNHEY and CDR2 is SVGAGI. The length of the CDR3 is 13 residues.

The chain links TRBV6-2 or TRBV6-3 to TRBJ1-2, with D maybe TRBD1 (5 bases). CDR1 and CDR2 from the germline V gene are MNHEY and SVGEGT. This CDR3 spans 15 amino acids. The V end was cut by 2 bases, the J end by 7 bases, with 17 bases between. CDR3 in amino acids: CASSYTGGLPPGYTF. DNA for the CDR3: TGTGCCAGCAGTTACACAGGCGGCCTACCACCTGGCTACACCTTC.

The sample holds a few counts of this clone. The rearrangement uses TRBV28 and TRBJ1-5, with 8 positions matching TRBD1. J lost 4 bases, V lost 5 bases, and 7 bases had no gene match. CDR1 is MDHEN, CDR2 SYDVKM, per germline. The CDR3 is made up of 15 amino acids. The CDR3 spells CASSRSDRVNQPQHF. The CDR3, as DNA: TGTGCCAGCAGTAGATCGGACAGGGTTAATCAGCCCCAGCATTTT.

The sample holds one count of this clone. This rearrangement joins TRBV6-5 to TRBJ1-2; D unresolved. This CDR3 contains 14 residues. Looked up from germline, CDR1 is MNHEY and CDR2 is SVGAGI. Trimming cost V 6 bases and J 7 bases, with 18 bases left between them. CDR3 loop: CASRRDGSSGGYTF. CDR3 DNA: TGTGCCAGCAGACGCGACGGAAGTAGCGGTGGCTACACCTTC.

V is TRBV5-6 and J is TRBJ1-1; the D gene is possibly TRBD1 (5 bases). The CDR3 has 12 amino acids. Germline V gene lookup returns CDR1 SGHDT and CDR2 YYEEEE. The ends were cut back, 4 bases at V and 5 bases at J, with 9 bases in the middle. This CDR3 reads CASSRGGTEAFF. The CDR3 DNA reads TGTGCCAGCAGCAGGGGTGGTACTGAAGCTTTCTTT.

The chain carries TRBV6-5 and TRBJ2-5; 9 bases fit TRBD1. Germline V gene lookup returns CDR1 MNHEY and CDR2 SVGAGI. J gave up 4 bases and V 5 bases, and 8 bases lay outside the gene matches. The CDR3 contains 15 residues. CDR3 region: CASSPETGGTETQYF. The DNA of the CDR3 is TGTGCCAGCAGTCCAGAAACAGGGGGCACAGAGACCCAGTACTTC.

The rearrangement links TRBV6-2 or TRBV6-3 to TRBJ2-3; the match to TRBD1 covers 8 bases. Germline CDR1 and CDR2: MNHEY and SVGEGT. J was trimmed by 4 bases and V by 2 bases; bases with no gene match: 2. The CDR3 runs to 14 residues. CDR3 DNA: TGTGCCAGCAGTTACGCAGGGGGCTCAGATACGCAGTATTTT. Amino acids: CASSYAGGSDTQYF.

The chain recombines TRBV3-1 (or the pseudogene TRBV3-2) with TRBJ1-4, with 8 positions matching TRBD1. CDR1 and CDR2 from the germline V gene are LGHDT and YNNKEL (reference sequence). The CDR3 sequence is 16 residues long. The ends lost 0 bases at V and 6 bases at J; junction bases unmatched: 6. The DNA for the CDR3 is TGTGCCAGCAGCCAAGATCTTACAGGGGGACATGAAAAACTGTTTTTT. Its translation is CASSQDLTGGHEKLFF.

The V call is TRBV2, the J call TRBJ2-1, with no clear D. The germline V gene has CDR1 SNHLY and CDR2 FYNNEI. V lost 3 bases to trimming and J lost 6 bases, with 3 bases between them. The CDR3 spans 11 residues. The CDR3 is CASSDFNEQFF. CDR3 coding DNA: TGTGCCAGCAGTGACTTCAATGAGCAGTTCTTC.

V usage is TRBV25-1 and J usage is TRBJ2-7; 7 bases match TRBD1. The length of the CDR3 is 15 residues. Germline lookup yields CDR1 MGHDK and CDR2 SYGVNS. Trimming cost V 8 bases and J 5 bases; bases outside gene matches: 15. CDR3 sequence: CASSPMQGVNDEQYF. In DNA, the CDR3 is TGTGCCAGCTCTCCAATGCAGGGGGTCAACGACGAGCAGTACTTC.

The chain carries TRBV25-1 and TRBJ1-4; possibly TRBD1 for D (5 bases). Germline CDR1 MGHDK, CDR2 SYGVNS. The CDR3 totals 17 residues. Trimming left V 1 base short and J 5 bases short, with 17 bases between. CDR3 in DNA: TGTGCCAGCAGTGAATGGGGCGGGACCCCCGCGAATGAAAAACTGTTTTTT. This sequence encodes CASSEWGGTPANEKLFF.

The genes are TRBV7-3 and TRBJ1-6, with D possibly being TRBD1 (6 bases). CDR3 length: 15 amino acids. Germline V gene lookup returns CDR1 SGHTA and CDR2 FQGTGA. V was shortened by 2 bases and J by 4 bases, with 9 bases between the two germline ends. The CDR3 protein is CASSLGGAYNSPLHF. The DNA for the CDR3 is TGTGCCAGCAGCTTAGGGGGGGCTTATAATTCACCCCTCCACTTT.

The rearrangement links TRBV11-3 to TRBJ2-3, with 9 bases identical to TRBD2. J lost 2 bases, V lost 2 bases, and 2 bases had no gene match. There are 15 residues in the CDR3. Germline assignment: CDR1 SGHNT and CDR2 YENEEA. The CDR3, as DNA: TGTGCCAGCAGCTTATCTAGCGGGACCACAGATACGCAGTATTTT. As protein: CASSLSSGTTDTQYF.

This clone has just one count. The chain uses TRBV19 and TRBJ1-2; a weak D match, TRBD1 (5 bases). The CDR3 length is 15 residues. V was shortened by 3 bases and J by 5 bases, with 16 bases between the two germline ends. Germline V lookup: CDR1 LNHDA, CDR2 SQIVND (reference sequence). Written as DNA, the CDR3 is TGTGCCAGTAGTATGGCCTCCTGGGGGAGGTATGGCTACACCTTC. Translation gives CASSMASWGRYGYTF.

The chain joins TRBV7-8 to TRBJ2-1; D gene unclear. CDR3 length: 16 amino acids. Trimming shortened V by 5 bases and J by 0 bases, and 14 bases separated the two germline ends. Germline-derived CDR1 and CDR2 are SGHVS and FQNEAQ. The CDR3, as DNA: TGTGCCAGCAGCCCTTTCATTCTGAGCTCCTACAATGAGCAGTTCTTC. Translation: CASSPFILSSYNEQFF.

The V and J genes are TRBV6-5 and TRBJ2-1; D possibly corresponds to TRBD2 (6 bases). The CDR3 totals 12 residues. Germline assignment: CDR1 MNHEY and CDR2 SVGAGI. Trimming stripped 6 bases from V and 14 bases from J, with 17 bases between. The CDR3 protein is CASSPARDWKFF. The DNA of the CDR3 is TGTGCCAGCAGCCCCGCCCGGGACTGGAAGTTCTTC.